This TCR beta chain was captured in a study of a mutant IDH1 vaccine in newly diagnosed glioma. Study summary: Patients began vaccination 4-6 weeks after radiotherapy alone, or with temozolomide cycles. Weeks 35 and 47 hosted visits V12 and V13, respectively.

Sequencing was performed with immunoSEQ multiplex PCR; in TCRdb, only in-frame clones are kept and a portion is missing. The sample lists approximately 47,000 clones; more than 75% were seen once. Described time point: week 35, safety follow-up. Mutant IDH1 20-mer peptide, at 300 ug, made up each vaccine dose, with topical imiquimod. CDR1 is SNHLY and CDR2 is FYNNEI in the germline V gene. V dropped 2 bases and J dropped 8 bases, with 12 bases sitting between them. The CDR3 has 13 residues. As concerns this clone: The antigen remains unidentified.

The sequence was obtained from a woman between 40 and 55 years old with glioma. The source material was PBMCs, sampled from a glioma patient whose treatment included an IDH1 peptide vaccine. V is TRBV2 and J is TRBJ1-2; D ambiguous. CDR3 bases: TGTGCCAGCAGTGAACTAACCCCCGGGGGCTACACCTTC. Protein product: CASSELTPGGYTF.